This TCR beta chain was sequenced during a study of response to subunit inactivated influenza vaccine. Study results and caveats: Few new T cells, the authors suggested, are recruited by each seasonal influenza vaccination.

TCRdb fed the RT-PCR reads into MiXCR, producing one record per CDR3 protein. In the table there are fewer than 800,000 distinct CDR3 sequences, about 15% of which are singletons. Germline V gene sequence: CDR1 LGHDT, CDR2 YNNKEL (reference sequence). V lost 1 base, J lost 7 bases, and 6 bases stayed unmatched. The CDR3 is 16 residues long. This clonotype came up a few times. What it recognizes is unknown. The TCR sequence derives from a man aged 50-59 years who received an inactivated influenza vaccine. The source was PBMCs from blood, collected 11 to 12 days after vaccination. This chain links TRBV3-1 with TRBJ2-2, with 10 bases that match TRBD1. CDR3 region: CASSQVRGQGFGELFF. DNA for the CDR3: TGTGCCAGCAGCCAAGTTCGGGGACAGGGGTTCGGGGAGCTGTTTTTT.